A selection of T cell receptor beta chains follows, all from one sample in a study of T-cell reconstitution after alpha-beta-depleted transplantation in children. Each CDR3 protein is one row after TCRdb ran MiXCR on the PCR reads. Counted here are a few hundred thousand distinct CDR3 sequences, about 16% occurring once; the ten biggest clones make up roughly 3.3%. Material: PBMCs from the stem cell graft donor, obtained from the stem cell graft. These receptors were collected from a human donor who donated a stem cell graft to a child with acute lymphoblastic leukemia. Both conserved end residues are part of each CDR3. The order of the fields is V gene, J gene, CDR3 length, D gene, clone size, CDR3 DNA, CDR3 protein. The D gene is left open where the match is weak. Not every row has a clone size; where given, it reads once, few, many or a size class.

v_call: TRBV7-9; j_call: TRBJ2-1; cdr3_length: 11; d_call: TRBD2; clone_size: -; cdr3_nt: TGTGCCAGCAGCCGAGCGGGAGAGAAGTTCTTC; cdr3_aa: CASSRAGEKFF
v_call: TRBV12-3/TRBV12-4; j_call: TRBJ1-1; cdr3_length: 14; d_call: -; clone_size: -; cdr3_nt: TGTGCCAGCAGAAAGATTAGGGGGAACACTGAAGCTTTCTTT; cdr3_aa: CASRKIRGNTEAFF
v_call: TRBV20-1; j_call: TRBJ1-1; cdr3_length: 13; d_call: TRBD1; clone_size: few; cdr3_nt: TGCAGTGCTAGGTGGGGGACAGGGGATGAAGCTTTCTTT; cdr3_aa: CSARWGTGDEAFF
v_call: TRBV28; j_call: TRBJ2-7; cdr3_length: 12; d_call: -; clone_size: few; cdr3_nt: TGTGCCAGCAGTTTTGGCCGGTGGGGGCAGTACTTC; cdr3_aa: CASSFGRWGQYF
v_call: TRBV20-1; j_call: TRBJ2-7; cdr3_length: 14; d_call: TRBD2; clone_size: -; cdr3_nt: TGCAGTGCCCGGGGACTAGCGGGAGGAAACGAGCAGTACTTC; cdr3_aa: CSARGLAGGNEQYF
v_call: TRBV12-3/TRBV12-4; j_call: TRBJ2-1; cdr3_length: 15; d_call: TRBD1; clone_size: few; cdr3_nt: TGTGCCAGCAGTTCCTCCGGGACAGGGGTGAATGAGCAGTTCTTC; cdr3_aa: CASSSSGTGVNEQFF
v_call: TRBV7-2; j_call: TRBJ2-3; cdr3_length: 12; d_call: -; clone_size: few; cdr3_nt: TGTGCCAGCAGCCTCAACTTCGATACGCAGTATTTT; cdr3_aa: CASSLNFDTQYF
v_call: TRBV4-1; j_call: TRBJ2-7; cdr3_length: 15; d_call: TRBD2; clone_size: -; cdr3_nt: TGCGCCAGCAGCCATACTAGCGGGGCCTCCTACGAGCAGTACTTC; cdr3_aa: CASSHTSGASYEQYF
v_call: TRBV20-1; j_call: TRBJ2-7; cdr3_length: 17; d_call: TRBD2; clone_size: -; cdr3_nt: TGCAGTGCTCCCCAACCCATGACTAGCCTAAACTCCTACGAGCAGTACTTC; cdr3_aa: CSAPQPMTSLNSYEQYF
v_call: TRBV29-1; j_call: TRBJ2-1; cdr3_length: 14; d_call: TRBD2; clone_size: -; cdr3_nt: TGCAGCGTTGAATGGCGGGAGCACTACAATGAGCAGTTCTTC; cdr3_aa: CSVEWREHYNEQFF
v_call: TRBV24-1; j_call: TRBJ2-3; cdr3_length: 14; d_call: TRBD2; clone_size: -; cdr3_nt: TGTGCCACCAGTGACTTAGCGGGAGCAGATACGCAGTATTTT; cdr3_aa: CATSDLAGADTQYF
v_call: TRBV20-1; j_call: TRBJ2-7; cdr3_length: 14; d_call: -; clone_size: few; cdr3_nt: TGCAGTGCTAGAGGCCCAAAAGCGGTCTACGAGCAGTACTTC; cdr3_aa: CSARGPKAVYEQYF
v_call: TRBV6-2/TRBV6-3; j_call: TRBJ2-3; cdr3_length: 14; d_call: -; clone_size: many; cdr3_nt: TGTGCCAGCAGCCAAGGACTAAGCACAGATACGCAGTATTTT; cdr3_aa: CASSQGLSTDTQYF
v_call: TRBV20-1; j_call: TRBJ2-1; cdr3_length: 16; d_call: TRBD2; clone_size: -; cdr3_nt: TGCAGTGCTAGAGATATGGGGCTAGCGGCCTACAATGAGCAGTTCTTC; cdr3_aa: CSARDMGLAAYNEQFF
v_call: TRBV10-2; j_call: TRBJ1-2; cdr3_length: 15; d_call: -; clone_size: -; cdr3_nt: TGCGCCAGCAGGACGAGGAGGGGTCCGATTGATGGCTACACCTTC; cdr3_aa: CASRTRRGPIDGYTF
v_call: TRBV19; j_call: TRBJ2-2; cdr3_length: 17; d_call: TRBD1; clone_size: -; cdr3_nt: TGTGCCAGTAGTATAGGGACAGGGGGCGCGAACACCGGGGAGCTGTTTTTT; cdr3_aa: CASSIGTGGANTGELFF
v_call: TRBV27; j_call: TRBJ1-2; cdr3_length: 15; d_call: -; clone_size: few; cdr3_nt: TGTGCCAGCAGTCGCTCCGGTGGCCGAAACTATGGCTACACCTTC; cdr3_aa: CASSRSGGRNYGYTF
v_call: TRBV5-1; j_call: TRBJ2-3; cdr3_length: 13; d_call: -; clone_size: few; cdr3_nt: TGCGCCAGCAGCCTCCCGGGACGGAATACGCAGTATTTT; cdr3_aa: CASSLPGRNTQYF
v_call: TRBV4-1; j_call: TRBJ1-1; cdr3_length: 15; d_call: -; clone_size: -; cdr3_nt: TGCGCCAGCAGCCGCGAGGGGGAGTTGAACACTGAAGCTTTCTTT; cdr3_aa: CASSREGELNTEAFF
v_call: TRBV10-3; j_call: TRBJ1-1; cdr3_length: 14; d_call: -; clone_size: -; cdr3_nt: TGTGCCATCAGTGCGGGCCCCATCGGGACTGAAGCTTTCTTT; cdr3_aa: CAISAGPIGTEAFF
v_call: TRBV27; j_call: TRBJ2-1; cdr3_length: 14; d_call: -; clone_size: few; cdr3_nt: TGTGCCAGCAGTTTGAGGGCCCGGAACAATGAGCAGTTCTTC; cdr3_aa: CASSLRARNNEQFF
v_call: TRBV19; j_call: TRBJ1-1; cdr3_length: 14; d_call: -; clone_size: -; cdr3_nt: TGTGCCAGTAGTATGGGATATCAGAACACTGAAGCTTTCTTT; cdr3_aa: CASSMGYQNTEAFF
v_call: TRBV18; j_call: TRBJ2-6; cdr3_length: 18; d_call: -; clone_size: -; cdr3_nt: TGTGCCAGCTCACCAACGGCCGGGGCGAGCTCTGGGGCCAACGTCCTGACTTTC; cdr3_aa: CASSPTAGASSGANVLTF
v_call: TRBV20-1; j_call: TRBJ2-2; cdr3_length: 16; d_call: TRBD2; clone_size: once; cdr3_nt: TGCTGTGCTAGAGATCTAGCGGGAGGTGACACCGGGGAGCTGTTTTTT; cdr3_aa: CCARDLAGGDTGELFF
v_call: TRBV5-1; j_call: TRBJ2-1; cdr3_length: 12; d_call: -; clone_size: few; cdr3_nt: TGCGCCAGCAGCTTGCCTCACAATGAGCAGTTCTTC; cdr3_aa: CASSLPHNEQFF
v_call: TRBV7-9; j_call: TRBJ2-7; cdr3_length: 17; d_call: TRBD1; clone_size: -; cdr3_nt: TGTGCCAGCAGCCGCCCCCCCGAGCCGGGACAGTCCTACGAGCAGTACTTC; cdr3_aa: CASSRPPEPGQSYEQYF
v_call: TRBV4-2; j_call: TRBJ2-7; cdr3_length: 14; d_call: -; clone_size: -; cdr3_nt: TGTGCCAGCAGCCCTAACCAGCGGGCGTACGAGCAGTACTTC; cdr3_aa: CASSPNQRAYEQYF
v_call: TRBV5-1; j_call: TRBJ2-3; cdr3_length: 14; d_call: -; clone_size: few; cdr3_nt: TGCGCCAGCAGCTTGGGGGAGAGTGGAGATACGCAGTATTTT; cdr3_aa: CASSLGESGDTQYF
v_call: TRBV5-1; j_call: TRBJ2-3; cdr3_length: 14; d_call: -; clone_size: many; cdr3_nt: TGCGCCAGCAGCCTGTTACAGGGTAGAGATACGCAGTATTTT; cdr3_aa: CASSLLQGRDTQYF
v_call: TRBV7-3; j_call: TRBJ2-7; cdr3_length: 14; d_call: TRBD1; clone_size: few; cdr3_nt: TGTGCCAGCAGCTTCGACAGGGGGCAGTACGAGCAGTACTTC; cdr3_aa: CASSFDRGQYEQYF
v_call: TRBV4-1; j_call: TRBJ2-1; cdr3_length: 15; d_call: TRBD1; clone_size: -; cdr3_nt: TGCGCCAGCAGCCCGGACAGGGGGCTCGCCAATGAGCAGTTCTTC; cdr3_aa: CASSPDRGLANEQFF
v_call: TRBV20-1; j_call: TRBJ2-7; cdr3_length: 15; d_call: TRBD2; clone_size: -; cdr3_nt: TGCAGTGCTGACGATTGGCGGGAGGGAGACTACGAGCAGTACTTC; cdr3_aa: CSADDWREGDYEQYF
v_call: TRBV5-5; j_call: TRBJ1-3; cdr3_length: 16; d_call: -; clone_size: -; cdr3_nt: TGTGCCAGCAGCTTGGTTGTGGGAAGCTCTGGAAACACCATATATTTT; cdr3_aa: CASSLVVGSSGNTIYF
v_call: TRBV19; j_call: TRBJ2-1; cdr3_length: 15; d_call: TRBD1; clone_size: few; cdr3_nt: TGTGCCAGTAGTATCCGACAGGGGACTTACAATGAGCAGTTCTTC; cdr3_aa: CASSIRQGTYNEQFF
v_call: TRBV20-1; j_call: TRBJ2-1; cdr3_length: 15; d_call: TRBD2; clone_size: few; cdr3_nt: TGCAGTGCCCGAGGTGGGACGGGAGGGAGGAATGAGCAGTTCTTC; cdr3_aa: CSARGGTGGRNEQFF
v_call: TRBV29-1; j_call: TRBJ2-7; cdr3_length: 11; d_call: -; clone_size: -; cdr3_nt: TGCAGCGTTGACCGCGACAACGAGCAGTACTTC; cdr3_aa: CSVDRDNEQYF
v_call: TRBV4-1; j_call: TRBJ2-7; cdr3_length: 15; d_call: TRBD2; clone_size: few; cdr3_nt: TGCGCCAGCAGCCAAATAGCGGGAGGGGACTACGAGCAGTACTTC; cdr3_aa: CASSQIAGGDYEQYF
v_call: TRBV20-1; j_call: TRBJ2-1; cdr3_length: 13; d_call: -; clone_size: few; cdr3_nt: TGCAGTGCTAGACGGTGGGGAGTCAGGGAGCAGTTCTTC; cdr3_aa: CSARRWGVREQFF
v_call: TRBV14; j_call: TRBJ2-1; cdr3_length: 14; d_call: -; clone_size: -; cdr3_nt: TGTGCCAGCAGCCAAGTCACAATAGGCGGTGAGCAGTTCTTC; cdr3_aa: CASSQVTIGGEQFF
v_call: TRBV15; j_call: TRBJ2-7; cdr3_length: 13; d_call: -; clone_size: few; cdr3_nt: TGTGCCACCAGCAGCAGGCAAACCTACGAGCAGTACTTC; cdr3_aa: CATSSRQTYEQYF